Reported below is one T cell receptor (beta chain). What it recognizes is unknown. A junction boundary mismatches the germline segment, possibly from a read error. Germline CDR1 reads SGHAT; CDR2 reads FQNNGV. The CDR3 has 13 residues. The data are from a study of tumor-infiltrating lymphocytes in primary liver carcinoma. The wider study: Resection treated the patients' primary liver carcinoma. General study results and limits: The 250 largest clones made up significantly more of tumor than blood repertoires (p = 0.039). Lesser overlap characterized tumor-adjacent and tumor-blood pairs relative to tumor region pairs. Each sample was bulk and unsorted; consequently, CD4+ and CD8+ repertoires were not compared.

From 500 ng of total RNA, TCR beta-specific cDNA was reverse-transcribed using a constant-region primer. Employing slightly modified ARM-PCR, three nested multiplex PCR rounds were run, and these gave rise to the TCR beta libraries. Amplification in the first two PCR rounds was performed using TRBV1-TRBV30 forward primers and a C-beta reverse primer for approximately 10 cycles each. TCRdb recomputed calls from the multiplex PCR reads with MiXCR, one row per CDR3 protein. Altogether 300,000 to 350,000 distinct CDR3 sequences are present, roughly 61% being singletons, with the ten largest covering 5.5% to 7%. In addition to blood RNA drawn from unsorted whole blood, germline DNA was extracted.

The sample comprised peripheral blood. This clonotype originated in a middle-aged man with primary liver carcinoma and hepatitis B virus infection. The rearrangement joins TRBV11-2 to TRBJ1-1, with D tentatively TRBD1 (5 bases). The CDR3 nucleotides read TGTGCCAGCAGATTAGCTCGGACAATGGAAGCCTTCTTT. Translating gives CASRLARTMEAFF.